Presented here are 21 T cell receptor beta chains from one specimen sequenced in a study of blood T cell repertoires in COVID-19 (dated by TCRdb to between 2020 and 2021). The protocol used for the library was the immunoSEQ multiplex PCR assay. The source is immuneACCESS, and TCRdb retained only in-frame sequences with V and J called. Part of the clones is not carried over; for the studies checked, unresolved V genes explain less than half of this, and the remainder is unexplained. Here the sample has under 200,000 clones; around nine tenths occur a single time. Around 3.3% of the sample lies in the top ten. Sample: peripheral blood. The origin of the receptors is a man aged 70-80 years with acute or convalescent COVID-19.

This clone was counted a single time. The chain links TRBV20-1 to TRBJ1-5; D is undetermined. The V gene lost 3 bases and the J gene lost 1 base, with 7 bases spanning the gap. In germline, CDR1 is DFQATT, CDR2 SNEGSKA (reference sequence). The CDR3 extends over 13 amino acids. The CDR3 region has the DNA TGCAGTGCTAGTACATGGAGCAATCAGCCCCAGCATTTT. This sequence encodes CSASTWSNQPQHF.

The CDR3: CASTRQGTYNSPLHF. The CDR3 region has the DNA TGTGCCAGTACAAGACAGGGGACCTATAATTCACCCCTCCACTTT. V usage is TRBV19 and J usage is TRBJ1-6, with 8 bases aligning to TRBD1. V shed 7 bases, J shed 2 bases, and the junction held 4 bases outside the gene matches. The CDR3 covers 15 residues. Per germline, CDR1 LNHDA and CDR2 SQIVND (reference sequence).

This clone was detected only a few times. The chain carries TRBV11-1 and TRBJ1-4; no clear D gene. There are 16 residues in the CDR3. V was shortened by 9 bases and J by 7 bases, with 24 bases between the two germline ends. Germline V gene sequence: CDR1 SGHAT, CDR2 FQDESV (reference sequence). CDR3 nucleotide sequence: TGTGCCAGACCCCTCGGAGCGCACAAAGGGAGTGAAAAACTGTTTTTT. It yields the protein CARPLGAHKGSEKLFF.

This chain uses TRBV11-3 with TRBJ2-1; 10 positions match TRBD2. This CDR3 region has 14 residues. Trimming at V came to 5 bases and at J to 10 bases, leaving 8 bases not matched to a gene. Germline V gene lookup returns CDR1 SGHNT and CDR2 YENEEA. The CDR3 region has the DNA TGTGCCAGCAGCCCCGGTACTAGCGGGGACGAGCAGTTCTTC. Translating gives CASSPGTSGDEQFF.

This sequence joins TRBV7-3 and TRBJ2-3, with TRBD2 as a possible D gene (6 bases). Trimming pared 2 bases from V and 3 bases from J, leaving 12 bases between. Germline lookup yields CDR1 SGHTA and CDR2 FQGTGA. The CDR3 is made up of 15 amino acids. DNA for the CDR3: TGTGCCAGCAGCTTAGTCGGGGGTACGACAGATACGCAGTATTTT. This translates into CASSLVGGTTDTQYF.

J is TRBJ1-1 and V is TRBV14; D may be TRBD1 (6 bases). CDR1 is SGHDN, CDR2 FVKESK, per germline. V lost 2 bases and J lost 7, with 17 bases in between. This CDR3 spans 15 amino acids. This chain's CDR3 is CASSQTASGHIEAFF. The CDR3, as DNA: TGTGCCAGCAGCCAAACCGCTTCGGGACACATTGAAGCTTTCTTT.

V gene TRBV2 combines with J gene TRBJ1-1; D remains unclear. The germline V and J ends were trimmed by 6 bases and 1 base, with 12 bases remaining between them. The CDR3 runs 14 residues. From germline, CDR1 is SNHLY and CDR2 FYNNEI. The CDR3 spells CASRDRRENTEAFF. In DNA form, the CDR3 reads TGTGCCAGCAGAGATAGAAGAGAGAACACTGAAGCTTTCTTT.

The CDR3 loop reads CASSQTGTSSGNTIYF. The CDR3 coding sequence is TGTGCCAGCAGCCAGACAGGAACTAGCTCTGGAAACACCATATATTTT. J is TRBJ1-3 and V is TRBV7-8, with a tentative D call TRBD1 (6 bases). CDR1 and CDR2 from the germline V gene are SGHVS and FQNEAQ. The V end was cut by 5 bases, the J end by 0 bases, with 14 bases between. CDR3 length equals 16 residues.

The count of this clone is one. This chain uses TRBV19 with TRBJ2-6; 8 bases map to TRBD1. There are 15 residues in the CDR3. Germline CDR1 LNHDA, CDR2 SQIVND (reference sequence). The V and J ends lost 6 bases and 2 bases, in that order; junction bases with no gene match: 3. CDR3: CASSLQGAGANVLTF. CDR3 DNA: TGTGCCAGTAGCCTACAGGGGGCTGGGGCCAACGTCCTGACTTTC.

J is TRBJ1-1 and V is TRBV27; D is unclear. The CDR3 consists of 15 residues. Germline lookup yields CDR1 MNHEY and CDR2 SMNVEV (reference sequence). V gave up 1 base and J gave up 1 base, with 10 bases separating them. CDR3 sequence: CASSLFLGANTEAFF. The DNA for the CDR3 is TGTGCCAGCAGTTTATTTCTGGGAGCGAACACTGAAGCTTTCTTT.

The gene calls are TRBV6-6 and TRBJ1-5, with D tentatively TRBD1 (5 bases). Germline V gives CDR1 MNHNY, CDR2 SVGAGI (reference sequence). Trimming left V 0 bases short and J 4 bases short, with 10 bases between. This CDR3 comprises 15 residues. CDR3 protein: CASSYSGPGNQPQHF. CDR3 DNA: TGTGCCAGCAGTTACTCGGGGCCAGGTAATCAGCCCCAGCATTTT.

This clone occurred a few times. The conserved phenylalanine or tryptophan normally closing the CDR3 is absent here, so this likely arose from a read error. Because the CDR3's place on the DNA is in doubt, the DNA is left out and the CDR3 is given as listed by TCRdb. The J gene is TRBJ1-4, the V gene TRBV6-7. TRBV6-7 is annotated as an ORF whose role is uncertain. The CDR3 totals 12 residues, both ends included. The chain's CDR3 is CASISRGPRKLT.

The CDR3 DNA sequence: TGCGCCAGCAGCCAAGTCCCCCGAGGGAACACTGAAGCTTTCTTT. The encoded protein is CASSQVPRGNTEAFF. J is TRBJ1-1 and V is TRBV4-3; D call uncertain. The V and J ends lost 1 base and 1 base respectively, with 10 bases between them. The CDR3 consists of 15 residues. Germline loops: CDR1 LGHNA, CDR2 YSLEER.

CDR3 nucleotide sequence: TGTGCCAGCAGTCAGGGGGCAAATATAGACATTCAGTACTTC. Translating it yields CASSQGANIDIQYF. This chain uses TRBV28 with TRBJ2-4; 8 nucleotides align to TRBD1. CDR1 and CDR2 (germline): MDHEN, SYDVKM. With 5 bases clipped from V and 8 bases from J, the junction kept 8 bases outside the gene matches. The CDR3 extends over 14 amino acids.

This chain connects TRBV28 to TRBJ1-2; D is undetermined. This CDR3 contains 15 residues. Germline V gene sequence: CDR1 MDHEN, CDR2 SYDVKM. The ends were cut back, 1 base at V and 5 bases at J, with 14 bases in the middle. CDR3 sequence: CASSLSIQEAYGYTF. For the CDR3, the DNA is TGTGCCAGCAGTTTATCAATCCAGGAAGCTTATGGCTACACCTTC.

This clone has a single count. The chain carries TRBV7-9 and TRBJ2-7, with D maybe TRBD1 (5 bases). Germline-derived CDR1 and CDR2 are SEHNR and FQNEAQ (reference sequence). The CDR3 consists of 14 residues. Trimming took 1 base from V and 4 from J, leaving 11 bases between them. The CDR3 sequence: CASSLGRVPYEQYF. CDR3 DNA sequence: TGTGCCAGCAGCTTAGGCAGGGTCCCTTACGAGCAGTACTTC.

DNA for the CDR3: TGTGCCAGCAGCCGGACAGGGGAGCTAGTCCAGCCCCAGCATTTT. Its protein is CASSRTGELVQPQHF. The chain combines TRBV7-6 with TRBJ1-5, with 9 bases fitting TRBD1. After removal of 5 bases from V and 7 bases from J, the junction contained 9 bases not matched to a gene. This CDR3 has 15 amino acids. The germline V gene encodes CDR1 SGHVS and CDR2 FNYEAQ.

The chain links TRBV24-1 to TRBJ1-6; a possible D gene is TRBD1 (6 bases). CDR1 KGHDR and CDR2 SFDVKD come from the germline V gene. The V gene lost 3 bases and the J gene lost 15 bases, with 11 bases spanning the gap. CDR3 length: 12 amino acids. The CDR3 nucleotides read TGTGCCACCAGTGATCCGACAGGCTTCCTCCACTTT. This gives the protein CATSDPTGFLHF.

The CDR3 bases are TGTGCCATCAGCCGCTATATGGGGGAGGGCTACGAGCAGTACTTC. It translates to CAISRYMGEGYEQYF. The chain joins TRBV10-3 to TRBJ2-7, with TRBD2 identical over 7 bases. The CDR3 runs 15 residues. Germline V gene sequence: CDR1 ENHRY, CDR2 SYGVKD. The J segment lost 3 bases and the V segment lost 6 bases, leaving 11 bases of the junction unmatched.

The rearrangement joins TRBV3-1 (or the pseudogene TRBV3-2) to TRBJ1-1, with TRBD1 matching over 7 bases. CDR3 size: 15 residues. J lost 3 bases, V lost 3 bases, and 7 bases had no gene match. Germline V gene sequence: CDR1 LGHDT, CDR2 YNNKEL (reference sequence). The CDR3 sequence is CASSHWGGQDTEAFF. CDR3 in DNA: TGTGCCAGCAGCCATTGGGGAGGACAGGACACTGAAGCTTTCTTT.

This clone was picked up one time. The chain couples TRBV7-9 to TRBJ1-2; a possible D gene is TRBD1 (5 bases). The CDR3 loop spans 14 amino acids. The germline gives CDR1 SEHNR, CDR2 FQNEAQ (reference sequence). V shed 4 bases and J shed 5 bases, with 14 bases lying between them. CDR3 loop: CASSSAQVPYGYTF. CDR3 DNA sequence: TGTGCCAGCAGCTCAGCACAGGTTCCTTATGGCTACACCTTC.